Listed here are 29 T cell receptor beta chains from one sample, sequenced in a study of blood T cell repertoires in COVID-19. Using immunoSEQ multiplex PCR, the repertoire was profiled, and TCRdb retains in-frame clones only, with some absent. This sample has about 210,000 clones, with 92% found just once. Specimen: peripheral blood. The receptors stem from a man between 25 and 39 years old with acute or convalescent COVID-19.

The CDR3 DNA is TGTGCCAGCAGCTTGGCGGTGGCCTACGAGCAGTACTTC. This encodes CASSLAVAYEQYF. V gene TRBV5-5 combines with J gene TRBJ2-7, with no clear D. Germline CDR1 is SGHKS and CDR2 is YYEKEE (reference sequence). CDR3 length: 13 amino acids. Trimming left V 0 bases short and J 2 bases short, with 6 bases between.

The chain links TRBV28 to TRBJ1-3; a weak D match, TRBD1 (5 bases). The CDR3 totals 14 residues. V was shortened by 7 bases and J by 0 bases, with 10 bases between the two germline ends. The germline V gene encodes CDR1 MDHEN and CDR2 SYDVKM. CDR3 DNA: TGTGCCAGCAAAAGCGGGGGCTCTGGAAACACCATATATTTT. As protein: CASKSGGSGNTIYF.

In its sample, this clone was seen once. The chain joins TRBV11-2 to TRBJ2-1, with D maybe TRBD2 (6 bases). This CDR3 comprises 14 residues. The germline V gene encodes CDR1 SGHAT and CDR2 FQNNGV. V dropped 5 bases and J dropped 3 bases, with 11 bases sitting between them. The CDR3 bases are TGTGCCAGCAGCCGCACCGGGAGCTACAATGAGCAGTTCTTC. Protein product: CASSRTGSYNEQFF.

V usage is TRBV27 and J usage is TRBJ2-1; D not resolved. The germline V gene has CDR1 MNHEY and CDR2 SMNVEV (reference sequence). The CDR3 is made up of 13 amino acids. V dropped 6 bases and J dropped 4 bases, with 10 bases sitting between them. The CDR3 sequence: CASRPRSYNEQFF. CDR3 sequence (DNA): TGTGCCAGCAGACCTAGGTCATACAATGAGCAGTTCTTC.

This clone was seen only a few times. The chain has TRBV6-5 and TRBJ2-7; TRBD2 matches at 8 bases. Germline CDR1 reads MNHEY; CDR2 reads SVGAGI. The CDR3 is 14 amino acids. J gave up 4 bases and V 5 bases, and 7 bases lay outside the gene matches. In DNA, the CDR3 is TGTGCCAGCAGTAAAAGCGGGAGAGTTTACGAGCAGTACTTC. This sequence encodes CASSKSGRVYEQYF.

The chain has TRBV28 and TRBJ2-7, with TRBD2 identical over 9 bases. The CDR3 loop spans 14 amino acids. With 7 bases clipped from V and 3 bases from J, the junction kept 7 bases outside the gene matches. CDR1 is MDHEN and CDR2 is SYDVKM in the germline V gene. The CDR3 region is CASMTSGLFYEQYF. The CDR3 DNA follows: TGTGCCAGCATGACTAGCGGATTATTCTACGAGCAGTACTTC.

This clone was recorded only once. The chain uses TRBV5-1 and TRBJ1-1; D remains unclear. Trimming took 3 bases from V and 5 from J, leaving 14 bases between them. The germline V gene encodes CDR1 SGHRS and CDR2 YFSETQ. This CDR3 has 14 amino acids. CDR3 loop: CASSWGFGETEAFF. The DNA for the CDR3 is TGCGCCAGCAGCTGGGGTTTCGGGGAGACTGAAGCTTTCTTT.

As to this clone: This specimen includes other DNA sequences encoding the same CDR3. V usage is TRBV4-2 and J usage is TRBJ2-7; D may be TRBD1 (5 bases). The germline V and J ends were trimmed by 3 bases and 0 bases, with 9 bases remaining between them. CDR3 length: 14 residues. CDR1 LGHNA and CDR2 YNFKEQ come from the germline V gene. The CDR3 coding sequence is TGTGCCAGCAGCCAGGGTCAGGGCTCCTACGAGCAGTACTTC. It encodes CASSQGQGSYEQYF.

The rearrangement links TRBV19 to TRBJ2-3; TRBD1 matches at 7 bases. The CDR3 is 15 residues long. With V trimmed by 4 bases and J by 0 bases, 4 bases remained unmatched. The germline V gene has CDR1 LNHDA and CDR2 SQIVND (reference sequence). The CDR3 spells CASSTLDRSTDTQYF. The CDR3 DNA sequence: TGTGCCAGTAGTACCCTGGACAGGAGCACAGATACGCAGTATTTT.

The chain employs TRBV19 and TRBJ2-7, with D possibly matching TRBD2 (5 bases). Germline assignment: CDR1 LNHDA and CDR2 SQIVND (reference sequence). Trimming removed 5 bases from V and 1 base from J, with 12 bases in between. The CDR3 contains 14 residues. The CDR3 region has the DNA TGTGCCAGTAGTGTCCGAGGGTTTTCCTACGAGCAGTACTTC. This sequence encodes CASSVRGFSYEQYF.

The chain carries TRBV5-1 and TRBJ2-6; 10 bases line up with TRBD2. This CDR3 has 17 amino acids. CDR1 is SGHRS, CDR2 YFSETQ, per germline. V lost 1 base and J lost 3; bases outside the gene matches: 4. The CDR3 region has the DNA TGCGCCAGCAGCTTGAGCGGGGGGGCCGGTGGGGCCAACGTCCTGACTTTC. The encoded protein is CASSLSGGAGGANVLTF.

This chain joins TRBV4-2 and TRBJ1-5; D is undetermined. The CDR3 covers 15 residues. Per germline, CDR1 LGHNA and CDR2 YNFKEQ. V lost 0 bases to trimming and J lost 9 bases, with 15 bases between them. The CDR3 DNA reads TGTGCCAGCAGCCAAGAACTACGGGGTGTCCGGCCCCAGCATTTT. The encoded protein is CASSQELRGVRPQHF.

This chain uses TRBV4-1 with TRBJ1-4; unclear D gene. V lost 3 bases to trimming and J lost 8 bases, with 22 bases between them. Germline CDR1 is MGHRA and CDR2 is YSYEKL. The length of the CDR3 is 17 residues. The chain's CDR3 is CASSHTVITREVEKLFF. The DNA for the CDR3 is TGCGCCAGCAGCCACACAGTTATAACCCGGGAGGTCGAAAAACTGTTTTTT.

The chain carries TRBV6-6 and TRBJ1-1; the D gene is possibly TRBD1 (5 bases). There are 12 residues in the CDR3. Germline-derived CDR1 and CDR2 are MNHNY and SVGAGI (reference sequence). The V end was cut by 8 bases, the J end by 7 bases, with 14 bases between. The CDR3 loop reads CASAQRGHEAFF. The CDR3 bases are TGTGCCAGCGCCCAAAGGGGCCATGAAGCTTTCTTT.

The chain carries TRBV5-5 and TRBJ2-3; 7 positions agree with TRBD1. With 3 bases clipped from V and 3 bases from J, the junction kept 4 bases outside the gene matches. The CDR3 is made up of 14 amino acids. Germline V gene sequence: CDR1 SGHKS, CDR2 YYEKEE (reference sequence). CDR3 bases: TGTGCCAGCAGCTCGACAGGGAGAACAGATACGCAGTATTTT. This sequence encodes CASSSTGRTDTQYF. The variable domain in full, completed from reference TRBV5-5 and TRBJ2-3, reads DAGVTQSPTHLIKTRGQQVTLRCSPISGHKSVSWYQQVLGQGPQFIFQYYEKEERGRGNFPDRFSARQFPNYSSELNVNALLLGDSALYLCASSSTGRTDTQYFGPGTRLTVL.

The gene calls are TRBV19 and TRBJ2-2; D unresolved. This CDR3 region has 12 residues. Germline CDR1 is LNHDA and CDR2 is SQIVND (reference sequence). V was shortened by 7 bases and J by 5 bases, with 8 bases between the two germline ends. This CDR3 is CASIKQTGELFF. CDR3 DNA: TGTGCCAGTATCAAGCAAACCGGGGAGCTGTTTTTT.

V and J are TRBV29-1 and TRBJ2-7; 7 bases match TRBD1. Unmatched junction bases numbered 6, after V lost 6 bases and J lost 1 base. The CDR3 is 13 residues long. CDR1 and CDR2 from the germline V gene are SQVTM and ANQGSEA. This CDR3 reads CSVRDSLSYEQYF. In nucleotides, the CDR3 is TGCAGCGTACGGGACAGCCTGTCCTACGAGCAGTACTTC.

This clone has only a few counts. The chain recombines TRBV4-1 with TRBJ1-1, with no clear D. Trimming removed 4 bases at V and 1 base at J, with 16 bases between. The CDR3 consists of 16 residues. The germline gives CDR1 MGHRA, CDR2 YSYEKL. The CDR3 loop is CASSLGNRRQNTEAFF. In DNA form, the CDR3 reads TGCGCCAGCAGCCTTGGTAATCGGCGGCAGAACACTGAAGCTTTCTTT.

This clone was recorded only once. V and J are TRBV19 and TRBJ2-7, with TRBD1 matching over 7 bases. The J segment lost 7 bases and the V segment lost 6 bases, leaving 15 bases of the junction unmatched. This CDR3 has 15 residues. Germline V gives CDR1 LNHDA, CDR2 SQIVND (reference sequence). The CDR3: CASSLSSGGSREQYF. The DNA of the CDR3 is TGTGCCAGTAGCTTATCTTCAGGGGGTTCTAGAGAGCAGTACTTC.

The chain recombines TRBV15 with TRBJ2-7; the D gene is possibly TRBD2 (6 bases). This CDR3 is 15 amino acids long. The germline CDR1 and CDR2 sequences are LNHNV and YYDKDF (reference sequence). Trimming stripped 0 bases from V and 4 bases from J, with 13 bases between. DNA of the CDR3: TGTGCCACCAGCAGAGATGGGCTAGCGACTTACGAGCAGTACTTC. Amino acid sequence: CATSRDGLATYEQYF.

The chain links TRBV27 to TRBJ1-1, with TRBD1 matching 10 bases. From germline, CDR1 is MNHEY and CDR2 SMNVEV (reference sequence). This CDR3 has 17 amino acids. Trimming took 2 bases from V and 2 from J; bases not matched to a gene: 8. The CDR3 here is CASSLRLLTGGNTEAFF. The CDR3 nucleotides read TGTGCCAGCAGTTTAAGGTTGTTGACAGGGGGCAACACTGAAGCTTTCTTT.

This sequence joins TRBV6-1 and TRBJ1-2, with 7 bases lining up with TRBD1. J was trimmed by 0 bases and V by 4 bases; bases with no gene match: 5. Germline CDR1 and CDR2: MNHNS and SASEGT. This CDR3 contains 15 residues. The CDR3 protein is CASSAAGTANYGYTF. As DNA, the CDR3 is TGTGCCAGCAGTGCAGCCGGGACAGCTAACTATGGCTACACCTTC.

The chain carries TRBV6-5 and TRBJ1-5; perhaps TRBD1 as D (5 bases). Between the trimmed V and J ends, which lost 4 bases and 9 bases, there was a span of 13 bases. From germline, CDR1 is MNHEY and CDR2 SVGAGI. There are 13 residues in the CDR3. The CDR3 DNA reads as TGTGCCAGCAGTTTGGATGGGGGAGGGCCCCAGCATTTT. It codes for CASSLDGGGPQHF.

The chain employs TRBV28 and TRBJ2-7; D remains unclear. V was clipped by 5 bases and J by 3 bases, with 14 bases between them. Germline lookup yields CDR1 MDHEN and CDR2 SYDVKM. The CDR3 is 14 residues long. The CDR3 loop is CASSPLRIHYEQYF. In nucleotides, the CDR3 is TGTGCCAGCAGTCCGTTGAGGATCCACTACGAGCAGTACTTC.

CDR3 sequence reads: CSADSNTEAFF. CDR3 nucleotides: TGCAGTGCTGACTCGAACACTGAAGCTTTCTTT. V is TRBV20-1 and J is TRBJ1-1; D unresolved. V dropped 5 bases and J dropped 1 base, with 5 bases sitting between them. The V gene's germline CDR1 is DFQATT and CDR2 SNEGSKA (reference sequence). The CDR3 has 11 amino acids.

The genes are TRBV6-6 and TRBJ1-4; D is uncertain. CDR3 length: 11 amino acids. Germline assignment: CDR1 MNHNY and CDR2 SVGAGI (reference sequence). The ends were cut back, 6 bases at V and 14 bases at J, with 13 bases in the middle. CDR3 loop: CASSPHGLLFF. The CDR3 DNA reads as TGTGCCAGCAGCCCCCACGGTTTGCTGTTTTTT.

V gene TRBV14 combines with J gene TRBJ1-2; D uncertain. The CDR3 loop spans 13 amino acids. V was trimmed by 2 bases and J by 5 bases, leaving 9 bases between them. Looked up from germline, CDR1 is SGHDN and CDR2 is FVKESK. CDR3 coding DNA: TGTGCCAGCAGCCAACGGCAGGTTTATGGCTACACCTTC. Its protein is CASSQRQVYGYTF. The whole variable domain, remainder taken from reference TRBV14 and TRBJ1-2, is EAGVTQFPSHSVIEKGQTVTLRCDPISGHDNLYWYRRVMGKEIKFLLHFVKESKQDESGMPNNRFLAERTGGTYSTLKVQPAELEDSGVYFCASSQRQVYGYTFGSGTRLTVV.

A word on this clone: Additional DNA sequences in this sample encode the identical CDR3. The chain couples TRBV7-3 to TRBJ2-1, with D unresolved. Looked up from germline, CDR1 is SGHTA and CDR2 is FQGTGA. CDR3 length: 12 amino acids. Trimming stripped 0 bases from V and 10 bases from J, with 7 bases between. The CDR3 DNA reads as TGTGCCAGCAGCTTAACCGCGCGGGAGCAGTTCTTC. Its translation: CASSLTAREQFF.

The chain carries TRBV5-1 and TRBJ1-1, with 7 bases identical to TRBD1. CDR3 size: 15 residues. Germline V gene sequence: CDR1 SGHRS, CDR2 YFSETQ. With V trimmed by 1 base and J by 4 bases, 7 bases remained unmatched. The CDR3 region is CASSLKRGQGTEAFF. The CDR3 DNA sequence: TGCGCCAGCAGCTTGAAGAGGGGGCAGGGCACTGAAGCTTTCTTT.